One sample yielded the 20 T cell receptor beta chains listed below, sequenced in a study of cytotoxic CD8 clonotypes in ibrutinib-treated CLL. Assay used: immunoSEQ multiplex PCR; TCRdb lists only in-frame clones, some missing. The sample lists some 300,000 clones, 70% to 80% seen once, with 5% to 7% in the top ten. The source material was PBMCs, sampled before ibrutinib treatment. The source of these receptors is a human donor with chronic lymphocytic leukemia.

The CDR3 region has the DNA TGCGCCAGCAGCTTGCGACTAGATTACGAGCAGTACTTC. Residues: CASSLRLDYEQYF. The rearrangement links TRBV5-1 to TRBJ2-7, with D maybe TRBD2 (6 bases). The CDR3 has 13 amino acids. The germline CDR1 and CDR2 sequences are SGHRS and YFSETQ. With 1 base removed from V and 4 bases from J, the gap between germline ends came to 9 bases.

This chain uses TRBV27 with TRBJ2-7; a possible D gene is TRBD2 (6 bases). This CDR3 has 15 residues. The ends were cut back, 6 bases at V and 3 bases at J, with 18 bases in the middle. CDR1 and CDR2 (germline): MNHEY, SMNVEV (reference sequence). CDR3 coding DNA: TGTGCCAGCAGCACAAAAAGGGGACTGAACTACGAGCAGTACTTC. Translating it yields CASSTKRGLNYEQYF.

This clone was seen just once. The V call is TRBV7-9, the J call TRBJ2-5, with TRBD2 as a possible D gene (5 bases). Trimming removed 7 bases at V and 1 base at J, with 10 bases between. The CDR3 consists of 13 residues. CDR1 is SEHNR and CDR2 is FQNEAQ in the germline V gene (reference sequence). As DNA, the CDR3 is TGTGCCAGCACCCGAGGGCCCCAAGAGACCCAGTACTTC. This gives the protein CASTRGPQETQYF.

The rearrangement joins TRBV18 to TRBJ1-2; TRBD1 might be the D (6 bases). From germline, CDR1 is KGHSH and CDR2 LQKENI. This CDR3 is 13 amino acids long. Trimming pared 6 bases from V and 2 bases from J, leaving 10 bases between. CDR3 in amino acids: CASSHGQNYGYTF. DNA for the CDR3: TGTGCCAGCTCGCACGGACAGAACTATGGCTACACCTTC.

This clone appeared a few times. V usage is TRBV7-2 and J usage is TRBJ2-7; the D gene is possibly TRBD1 (6 bases). CDR1 SGHTA and CDR2 FQGNSA come from the germline V gene. This CDR3 is 14 amino acids long. Trimming removed 1 base at V and 2 bases at J, with 9 bases between. CDR3 DNA: TGTGCCAGCAGCTTAGACAGGGTACCCTACGAGCAGTACTTC. Translating it yields CASSLDRVPYEQYF.

The chain couples TRBV30 to TRBJ1-3; 8 nucleotides align to TRBD1. The V gene end was trimmed by 4 bases and the J gene end by 2 bases; junction bases not matched to a gene: 19. CDR3 length: 19 amino acids. Germline CDR1 and CDR2: GTSNPN and SVGIG (reference sequence). The CDR3 DNA reads TGTGCCTGGAAGGGCAGGGGGCACTTGAATTTTAAGGCTGGAAACACCATATATTTT. Encoded protein: CAWKGRGHLNFKAGNTIYF.

The chain has TRBV5-8 and TRBJ2-7, with 12 bases that match TRBD1. Losses at the gene ends were 4 bases for V and 6 bases for J; bases not matched to a gene: 5. The V gene's germline CDR1 is SGHTS and CDR2 YDEGEE. The CDR3 runs to 14 residues. The CDR3 reads CASSHRDRGREQYF. DNA of the CDR3: TGTGCCAGCAGCCACCGGGACAGGGGGCGCGAGCAGTACTTC. Full variable domain (outside the CDR3, taken from reference TRBV5-8 and TRBJ2-7): EAGVTQSPTHLIKTRGQQATLRCSPISGHTSVYWYQQALGLGLQFLLWYDEGEERNRGNFPPRFSGRQFPNYSSELNVNALELEDSALYLCASSHRDRGREQYFGPGTRLTVT.

This clone was seen just once. Written as DNA, the CDR3 is TGTGCCAGCAGCCAACGGGACAGGGGGGTATATACGCAGTATTTT. Protein: CASSQRDRGVYTQYF. The chain carries TRBV7-3 and TRBJ2-3; 11 bases align to TRBD1. The CDR3 covers 15 residues. After removal of 5 bases from V and 7 bases from J, the junction contained 8 bases not matched to a gene. Germline-derived CDR1 and CDR2 are SGHTA and FQGTGA.

The chain links TRBV6-5 to TRBJ2-7, with D possibly TRBD2 on 5 matching bases. In germline, CDR1 is MNHEY, CDR2 SVGAGI. The CDR3 runs to 14 residues. V gave up 6 bases and J gave up 4 bases, with 16 bases separating them. The CDR3 nucleotides read TGTGCCAGCAGCTCGGGATGGGGTGAATACGAGCAGTACTTC. Translation gives CASSSGWGEYEQYF.

This CDR3 reads CASSRTPSQETQYF. The CDR3, as DNA: TGTGCCAGCAGTCGGACGCCAAGCCAAGAGACCCAGTACTTC. The chain couples TRBV9 to TRBJ2-5; D is unresolved. Germline lookup yields CDR1 SGDLS and CDR2 YYNGEE. This CDR3 has 14 amino acids. V lost 5 bases and J lost 1, with 12 bases in between.

This chain uses TRBV18 with TRBJ2-1; 9 bases agree with TRBD2. The germline CDR1 and CDR2 sequences are KGHSH and LQKENI. There are 14 residues in the CDR3. After removal of 3 bases from V and 4 bases from J, the junction contained 1 base not matched to a gene. The CDR3 DNA sequence: TGTGCCAGCTCACCGACTAGCGGATACAATGAGCAGTTCTTC. Translation gives CASSPTSGYNEQFF. Combining the CDR3 with reference TRBV18 and TRBJ2-1 gives the whole variable domain NAGVMQNPRHLVRRRGQEARLRCSPMKGHSHVYWYRQLPEEGLKFMVYLQKENIIDESGMPKERFSAEFPKEGPSILRIQQVVRGDSAAYFCASSPTSGYNEQFFGPGTRLTVL.

CDR3 nucleotide sequence: TGTGCCAGCAGTGAACAACCCACAGGGGGTGGCAAAGATACGCAGTATTTT. Residues: CASSEQPTGGGKDTQYF. The chain recombines TRBV6-4 with TRBJ2-3, with TRBD1 identical over 8 bases. This CDR3 is 17 amino acids long. J gave up 5 bases and V 3 bases, and 13 bases lay outside the gene matches. Per germline, CDR1 MRHNA and CDR2 SNTAGT.

This chain joins TRBV21-1 and TRBJ2-7; TRBD2, the table's D call, was not compared with the DNA. TRBV21-1 is tagged as a pseudogene. The CDR3 spans 17 residues. The CDR3 DNA sequence: TGTGCCAGCTCACAAAATACTAGCGGGAGGAGCTCCTACGAGCAGTACTTC. Translation: CASSQNTSGRSSYEQYF.

The chain links TRBV6-6 to TRBJ2-1; TRBD2 aligns across 7 bases. The V segment lost 4 bases and the J segment 2 bases; nucleotides outside the gene matches: 5. CDR3 length equals 15 residues. Germline CDR1 and CDR2: MNHNY and SVGAGI (reference sequence). The CDR3 is CASSFLAGPYNEQFF. The CDR3 coding sequence is TGTGCCAGCAGTTTTTTAGCGGGTCCCTACAATGAGCAGTTCTTC.

V and J are TRBV7-2 and TRBJ2-1; possible D gene TRBD2, 6 bases. In germline, CDR1 is SGHTA, CDR2 FQGNSA. Trimming left V 1 base short and J 9 bases short, with 19 bases between. This CDR3 region has 16 residues. This CDR3 reads CASSLVGGVGSIEQFF. CDR3 in DNA: TGTGCCAGCAGCTTAGTCGGAGGGGTTGGTAGCATTGAGCAGTTCTTC.

This chain joins TRBV5-1 and TRBJ2-5; 8 bases map to TRBD1. The length of the CDR3 is 14 residues. V was clipped by 4 bases and J by 3 bases; unmatched bases: 5. Germline values: CDR1 SGHRS, CDR2 YFSETQ. CDR3 in amino acids: CASSPRGQEETQYF. As DNA, the CDR3 is TGCGCCAGCAGCCCCAGGGGGCAGGAAGAGACCCAGTACTTC.

The rearrangement joins TRBV30 to TRBJ1-2, with D unclear. The CDR3 is 13 residues long. V was pared by 0 bases and J by 4 bases, with 9 bases between. Per the germline V gene, CDR1 is GTSNPN and CDR2 is SVGIG (reference sequence). The CDR3 reads CAWSVKGTYGYTF. The CDR3 DNA sequence: TGTGCCTGGAGTGTGAAGGGCACCTATGGCTACACCTTC.

The chain joins TRBV4-3 to TRBJ2-7, with D tentatively TRBD1 or TRBD2 (7 bases each). Trimming removed 1 base from V and 6 bases from J, with 19 bases in between. The V gene's germline CDR1 is LGHNA and CDR2 YSLEER. The CDR3 has 16 amino acids. The CDR3 DNA is TGCGCCAGCAGCCAAGTAATGGGAGGGGGCCCTCGCGAGCAGTACTTC. It encodes CASSQVMGGGPREQYF.

This clone was recorded once. This sequence joins TRBV9 and TRBJ2-7, with D possibly TRBD1 on 6 matching bases. The germline V and J ends were trimmed by 0 bases and 1 base, with 11 bases remaining between them. CDR1 is SGDLS, CDR2 YYNGEE, per germline. The CDR3 covers 15 residues. This chain's CDR3 is CASSVGTGQSYEQYF. Here the CDR3 DNA reads TGTGCCAGCAGCGTAGGTACAGGGCAGTCCTACGAGCAGTACTTC. Combining the CDR3 with reference TRBV9 and TRBJ2-7 gives the whole variable domain DSGVTQTPKHLITATGQRVTLRCSPRSGDLSVYWYQQSLDQGLQFLIQYYNGEERAKGNILERFSAQQFPDLHSELNLSSLELGDSALYFCASSVGTGQSYEQYFGPGTRLTVT.

The sample holds a few counts of this clone. J is TRBJ2-1 and V is TRBV5-1; 10 bases agree with TRBD2. Germline loops: CDR1 SGHRS, CDR2 YFSETQ. This CDR3 has 15 amino acids. After removal of 2 bases from V and 2 bases from J, the junction contained 1 base not matched to a gene. The CDR3 DNA reads as TGCGCCAGCAGCTTTCTAGCGGGAGCCTACAATGAGCAGTTCTTC. It codes for CASSFLAGAYNEQFF.